Listed below are T cell receptor beta chains from one sample, sequenced in a study of early T cells in non-severe SARS-CoV-2 infection. TCRdb fed the 5' RACE reads into MiXCR, producing one record per CDR3 protein. Of 52,000 or so distinct CDR3 sequences listed, 5.5% to 8.5% were seen once; the top ten hold 5.8%. Sample: whole blood, taken at baseline. The origin of the receptors is an adult who was a healthcare worker with PCR-confirmed SARS-CoV-2 infection or an uninfected control (not recorded which). Both conserved end residues are part of each CDR3. Each record gives: CDR3 protein, CDR3 DNA, J gene, clone size, D gene, V gene. The D gene is left open where the match is weak. Rows give clone size only sometimes, using once, few, many, or a class for an expanded clone.

CASSQDPTSGGNGRTDTQYF TGTGCCAGCAGCCAAGATCCGACTAGCGGGGGCAACGGACGCACAGATACGCAGTATTTT TRBJ2-3 few TRBD2 TRBV4-2
CASSPPGRETQYF TGTGCCAGCAGCCCGCCCGGGAGAGAGACCCAGTACTTC TRBJ2-5 few . TRBV7-8
CASSQGNYGYTF TGCGCCAGCAGCCAGGGGAACTATGGCTACACCTTC TRBJ1-2 many . TRBV4-3
CSAREGTNTEAFF TGCAGTGCTAGGGAGGGGACGAACACTGAAGCTTTCTTT TRBJ1-1 . . TRBV20-1
CASSQEDTQYF TGTGCCAGCAGCCAAGAAGATACGCAGTATTTT TRBJ2-3 few . TRBV3-1
CSASLQGETQYF TGCAGTGCTAGTCTTCAGGGGGAGACCCAGTACTTC TRBJ2-5 many . TRBV20-1
CASSLVGGAEAFF TGTGCTAGCAGCTTAGTGGGGGGGGCTGAAGCTTTCTTT TRBJ1-1 . . TRBV7-7
CAWSVLGDGSNGYTF TGTGCCTGGAGTGTACTAGGGGACGGGTCGAATGGCTACACCTTC TRBJ1-2 many . TRBV30
CASSYTKDRDVEEQYF TGTGCCAGCAGCTATACTAAGGACAGGGACGTTGAAGAGCAGTACTTC TRBJ2-7 few TRBD1 TRBV3-1
CASSAGQGGEETQYF TGTGCCAGCAGCGCGGGACAGGGAGGGGAAGAGACCCAGTACTTC TRBJ2-5 . TRBD1 TRBV5-4
CASSQEELGEKLFF TGTGCCAGCAGCCAAGAGGAACTTGGGGAAAAACTGTTTTTT TRBJ1-4 . . TRBV14
CASSPQLASYNEQFF TGTGCCAGCAGCCCGCAACTAGCCTCCTACAATGAGCAGTTCTTC TRBJ2-1 many . TRBV3-1
CASSSGRVLYEQYF TGCGCCAGCAGCTCTGGCAGGGTATTATACGAGCAGTACTTC TRBJ2-7 . . TRBV5-1
CASSKGLREQYF TGTGCCAGCTCAAAGGGGCTCCGCGAGCAGTACTTC TRBJ2-7 . . TRBV18
CSVVTPTGELFF TGCAGCGTTGTTACCCCCACCGGGGAGCTGTTTTTT TRBJ2-2 many . TRBV29-1
CASSMGLAGGSDTQYF TGTGCCAGTAGTATGGGACTAGCGGGGGGGTCGGATACGCAGTATTTT TRBJ2-3 . TRBD2 TRBV19
CSVQRGTGSYNEQFF TGCAGCGTTCAGAGGGGGACCGGCTCCTACAATGAGCAGTTCTTC TRBJ2-1 . . TRBV29-1
CASSLAVRDSYEQYF TGTGCCAGCAGCTTAGCGGTCCGGGACTCCTACGAGCAGTACTTC TRBJ2-7 many . TRBV7-6
CAIYRGTNTEAFF TGTGCCATTTATCGGGGGACGAACACTGAAGCTTTCTTT TRBJ1-1 . . TRBV7-9
CASSYPPPDEQFF TGTGCCAGCAGTTACCCCCCCCCGGATGAGCAGTTCTTC TRBJ2-1 few . TRBV6-2/TRBV6-3
CSASSRSVGELYF TGCAGTGCTAGTTCCAGGTCGGTGGGGGAGCTGTACTTC TRBJ2-7 . . TRBV20-1
CASSQDSRGGTEAFF TGTGCCAGCAGCCAAGATAGTCGGGGTGGGACTGAAGCTTTCTTT TRBJ1-1 . . TRBV4-2
CATSDRDSINYGYTF TGTGCCACCAGTGATAGGGACAGCATTAACTATGGCTACACCTTC TRBJ1-2 many TRBD1 TRBV24-1
CASSFGSQPQHF TGTGCCAGCAGCTTCGGCAGTCAGCCCCAGCATTTT TRBJ1-5 many . TRBV7-9
CASSQDSTDEFYTF TGTGCCAGCAGCCAAGATTCCACAGACGAATTCTACACCTTC TRBJ1-2 few . TRBV4-2
CASSLPYLGQAPPSFYEQYF TGTGCCAGCAGTTTACCCTACCTTGGTCAGGCTCCACCATCCTTCTACGAGCAGTACTTC TRBJ2-7 many . TRBV12-3/TRBV12-4
CASSQETRLNTEAFF TGCGCCAGCAGCCAAGAAACTCGTTTGAACACTGAAGCTTTCTTT TRBJ1-1 . . TRBV4-3
CAISNSKIATDTQYF TGTGCCATCAGTAATTCGAAGATAGCAACAGATACGCAGTATTTT TRBJ2-3 . . TRBV10-3
CSVEAGYNEQFF TGCAGCGTTGAAGCGGGGTACAATGAGCAGTTCTTC TRBJ2-1 many . TRBV29-1
CASSPLPRQGGSPLHF TGTGCCAGCTCACCTCTGCCGAGACAGGGAGGCTCACCCCTCCACTTT TRBJ1-6 few TRBD1 TRBV18
CAISPGFEGADTQYF TGTGCCATCAGCCCTGGGTTCGAAGGAGCAGATACGCAGTATTTT TRBJ2-3 few . TRBV10-3
CATSRASGDNYGYTF TGTGCCACCAGCAGAGCCTCGGGAGATAACTATGGCTACACCTTC TRBJ1-2 . . TRBV15
CSATNPGSSGNTIYF TGCAGTGCTACCAACCCAGGTTCCTCTGGAAACACCATATATTTT TRBJ1-3 many . TRBV20-1
CATSEGGPLHF TGTGCCACCAGTGAAGGCGGACCCCTCCACTTT TRBJ1-6 many . TRBV24-1
CASSLARTGGETQYF TGTGCCAGCAGCTTAGCCCGGACAGGGGGGGAGACCCAGTACTTC TRBJ2-5 . TRBD1 TRBV7-2
CASRVDLITDTQYF TGTGCCAGCAGAGTCGACTTGATCACAGATACGCAGTATTTT TRBJ2-3 . . TRBV6-1
CASSSPSSYNEQFF TGTGCCAGCAGTTCGCCAAGCTCCTACAATGAGCAGTTCTTC TRBJ2-1 many . TRBV28
CASSPSRGNEQFF TGTGCCAGCTCACCGAGTAGGGGTAATGAGCAGTTCTTC TRBJ2-1 . . TRBV18
CASSTRTGGITYEQYF TGTGCCAGCAGCACCCGGACAGGGGGTATCACCTACGAGCAGTACTTC TRBJ2-7 many TRBD1 TRBV7-9
CASRTGTGGDNQPQHF TGTGCCAGCAGGACCGGGACAGGGGGAGACAATCAGCCCCAGCATTTT TRBJ1-5 few TRBD1 TRBV7-8
CARSRGNQPQHF TGTGCCAGGAGCAGGGGCAATCAGCCCCAGCATTTT TRBJ1-5 many . TRBV15
CSATRDRAGQTQYF TGCAGTGCAACCCGGGACAGGGCTGGTCAGACCCAGTACTTC TRBJ2-5 . TRBD1 TRBV20-1
CASSPGQVPYEQYF TGTGCCAGCAGTCCGGGACAGGTCCCCTACGAGCAGTACTTC TRBJ2-7 many TRBD1 TRBV6-2/TRBV6-3
CSADNMRQGAYEQYF TGCAGTGCCGATAATATGAGACAGGGGGCCTACGAGCAGTACTTC TRBJ2-7 many TRBD1 TRBV20-1
CASSFSGLNYNEQFF TGTGCTAGCAGCTTCTCTGGGCTGAACTACAATGAGCAGTTCTTC TRBJ2-1 many . TRBV7-7
CSALGRTDTQYF TGCAGTGCTCTTGGGCGCACAGATACGCAGTATTTT TRBJ2-3 . . TRBV20-1
CASTAGYGYTF TGTGCCAGTACGGCAGGCTATGGCTACACCTTC TRBJ1-2 few . TRBV19
CASSSTGQNTEAFF TGTGCCAGCAGCTCCACGGGACAGAACACTGAAGCTTTCTTT TRBJ1-1 many . TRBV7-2
CASSIGHAADTQYF TGTGCCAGTAGTATTGGTCACGCAGCAGATACGCAGTATTTT TRBJ2-3 many . TRBV19
CASSQGLAAYEQYF TGTGCCAGCAGCCAGGGACTAGCGGCCTACGAGCAGTACTTC TRBJ2-7 few TRBD2 TRBV3-1
CSARPIPGTSGGAYEQYF TGCAGTGCTAGACCGATCCCCGGGACTAGCGGGGGGGCCTACGAGCAGTACTTC TRBJ2-7 few TRBD2 TRBV20-1
CASPKDQVKNTGELFF TGTGCCAGCCCCAAAGACCAGGTTAAGAACACCGGGGAGCTGTTTTTT TRBJ2-2 few . TRBV21-1
CSVGGGEQYF TGCAGCGTTGGGGGAGGCGAGCAGTACTTC TRBJ2-7 many . TRBV29-1
CASKDRVIQETQYF TGTGCCAGCAAGGACAGGGTGATTCAAGAGACCCAGTACTTC TRBJ2-5 many TRBD1 TRBV6-2/TRBV6-3
CASSKVGDEQYF TGTGCCAGCAGCAAAGTGGGAGACGAGCAGTACTTC TRBJ2-7 many . TRBV21-1
CASSPRTGLYGYTF TGTGCCAGCAGCCCGCGGACAGGGCTCTATGGCTACACCTTC TRBJ1-2 many TRBD1 TRBV12-3/TRBV12-4
CSVREAFF TGCAGCGTAAGAGAAGCTTTCTTT TRBJ1-1 few . TRBV29-1
CASPFSDFQETQYF TGTGCCAGCCCATTCAGCGACTTCCAAGAGACCCAGTACTTC TRBJ2-5 . . TRBV27
CASSSRGVYNEQFF TGTGCCAGCAGTTCCCGGGGGGTTTACAATGAGCAGTTCTTC TRBJ2-1 many TRBD2 TRBV7-3
CASSGRRLATSNTQYF TGTGCCAGCAGTGGCCGCCGACTAGCGACCTCGAATACGCAGTATTTT TRBJ2-3 . TRBD2 TRBV9